These 31 T cell receptor beta chains were sequenced from one sample in a study of glioma-infiltrating T cells. The iRepertoire nested amplicon-rescue multiplex PCR amplified TCR alpha and beta CDR3s from RNA. In TCRdb, the multiplex PCR reads were re-called with MiXCR into one record per CDR3 protein. The repertoire consists of about 12,000 distinct CDR3 sequences, with around 27% occurring once and the leading ten covering less than 50%. Sequenced input: glioma tissue, nonneoplastic brain tissue, or PBMCs (not recorded which). The receptor set was obtained from a human donor with low-grade glioma or glioblastoma, undergoing nonglioma brain surgery, or in good health (not recorded which).

By share, this clonotype counts as medium-sized. The chain links TRBV20-1 to TRBJ1-1, with 10 positions matching TRBD1. CDR3 length: 15 amino acids. The J segment lost 4 bases and the V segment lost 3 bases, leaving 8 bases of the junction unmatched. Germline assignment: CDR1 DFQATT and CDR2 SNEGSKA (reference sequence). The CDR3 bases are TGCAGTGCTAGCACCGGGACAGGGGATAGCACTGAAGCTTTCTTT. This gives the protein CSASTGTGDSTEAFF.

Details on this clonotype: This may arise from a read error, as a much more abundant clone is one base away. This CDR3 fails to terminate in the conserved phenylalanine or tryptophan, so it likely reflects a read error. The chain employs TRBV6-2 or TRBV6-3 and TRBJ2-1, with D tentatively TRBD2 (7 bases). CDR1 is MNHEY, CDR2 SVGEGT, per germline. The CDR3 length is 16 residues. CDR3 in amino acids: CATSYRGRESHNEQFL. The DNA for the CDR3 is TGTGCCACCAGTTATCGGGGGCGGGAGTCCCACAATGAGCAGTTCCTC.

This clonotype was found a few times. CDR3 protein: CASSLFRQVSGNTIYF. CDR3 nucleotides: TGTGCCAGCAGCTTATTCCGACAGGTCTCTGGAAACACCATATATTTT. This chain links TRBV7-9 with TRBJ1-3, with D possibly being TRBD1 (6 bases). The CDR3 contains 16 residues. CDR1 is SEHNR and CDR2 is FQNEAQ in the germline V gene (reference sequence). Trimming took 2 bases from V and 0 from J, leaving 11 bases between them.

J is TRBJ2-1 and V is TRBV7-9; 12 bases match TRBD2. CDR1 is SEHNR, CDR2 FQNEAQ, per germline (reference sequence). V was pared by 5 bases and J by 9 bases, with 5 bases of the junction left unmatched. This CDR3 contains 14 residues. The CDR3: CASSRTSGTGEQFF. The CDR3 region has the DNA TGTGCCAGCAGCCGGACTAGCGGGACCGGTGAGCAGTTCTTC.

Details on this clonotype: This may come from a read error, since a much larger clone is one base off. The rearrangement links TRBV12-3 or TRBV12-4 to TRBJ1-5; D gene unclear. Trimming cost V 1 base and J 4 bases, with 14 bases left between them. The CDR3 runs to 16 residues. CDR3 region: CASSLDRGRANQPQHF. The CDR3 DNA follows: TGTGCCAGCAGTTTAGATCGTGGTAGGGCTAATCAGCCCCAGCATTTT.

This clonotype has a single count. A read error may explain this, as a much larger clone is one base away. The rearrangement links TRBV20-1 to TRBJ2-3; 8 bases match TRBD1. Germline V lookup: CDR1 DFQATT, CDR2 SNEGSKA (reference sequence). The CDR3 has 16 residues. CDR3 region: CSTREPRGRGPDTQYF. The DNA of the CDR3 is TGCAGTACTAGAGAACCCAGGGGGCGCGGCCCAGATACGCAGTATTTT.

The chain has TRBV2 and TRBJ2-5, with 10 positions matching TRBD2. This CDR3 comprises 16 residues. The V gene end was trimmed by 5 bases and the J gene end by 2 bases; junction bases not matched to a gene: 8. Germline V CDR1 and CDR2: SNHLY, FYNNEI. CDR3 coding DNA: TGTGCCAGCAGTCGACGGGCTAGCGGGAGTCAAGAGACCCAGTACTTC. It specifies CASSRRASGSQETQYF.

Concerning this clonotype itself: This could be a read error, since a much larger clone is one nucleotide away. V usage is TRBV4-2 and J usage is TRBJ2-1; 8 positions agree with TRBD2. The CDR3 has 12 residues. CDR1 is LGHNA, CDR2 YNFKEQ, per germline. V lost 0 bases and J lost 12; bases outside the gene matches: 1. As DNA, the CDR3 is TGTGCCAGCAGCCAAGAAGGGACTAGGCAGTTCTTC. Residues: CASSQEGTRQFF.

This clonotype has more than one count but fewer than ten. The V gene is TRBV7-2, the J gene TRBJ2-7; D is unresolved. The CDR3 is 12 residues long. Trimming took 1 base from V and 4 from J, leaving 5 bases between them. CDR1 and CDR2 from the germline V gene are SGHTA and FQGNSA. The CDR3, as DNA: TGTGCCAGCAGCTTAGTTAGATACGAGCAGTACTTC. Its protein is CASSLVRYEQYF.

This clonotype was seen many times. The J gene is TRBJ2-1, the V gene TRBV27; the match to TRBD2 covers 11 bases. CDR3 size: 15 residues. The junction had 5 bases not matched to a gene; V was cut back by 1 base and J by 9 bases. CDR1 is MNHEY and CDR2 is SMNVEV in the germline V gene (reference sequence). Written as DNA, the CDR3 is TGTGCCAGCAGTTTATTACTAGCGGGGGCGGGTGAGCAGTTCTTC. Translation gives CASSLLLAGAGEQFF.

This clonotype came up many times. The chain employs TRBV20-1 and TRBJ2-3; TRBD2 aligns across 9 bases. Germline assignment: CDR1 DFQATT and CDR2 SNEGSKA (reference sequence). This CDR3 has 15 residues. J gave up 4 bases and V 5 bases, and 10 bases lay outside the gene matches. CDR3 region: CSAPSAGGPSDTQYF. DNA for the CDR3: TGCAGTGCTCCTTCGGCGGGAGGGCCATCAGATACGCAGTATTTT.

This chain connects TRBV4-1 to TRBJ1-3; TRBD1 is a possible D gene (6 bases). The CDR3 has 15 residues. CDR1 is MGHRA, CDR2 YSYEKL, per germline. Deletions cut 2 bases from V and 0 bases from J, with 8 bases between. CDR3: CASSQLTGSGNTIYF. In nucleotides, the CDR3 is TGCGCCAGCAGCCAATTGACAGGCTCTGGAAACACCATATATTTT.

This clonotype was picked up a small number of times. DNA of the CDR3: TGTGCCAGCAGTGTCCCCCCCGGGGAGCTGTTTTTT. Translation gives CASSVPPGELFF. The chain joins TRBV2 to TRBJ2-2; D call uncertain. CDR3 size: 12 residues. Germline V lookup: CDR1 SNHLY, CDR2 FYNNEI. V lost 4 bases and J lost 6, with 6 bases in between.

V usage is TRBV6-2 or TRBV6-3 and J usage is TRBJ1-2; maybe TRBD1 (5 bases). V shed 7 bases and J shed 9 bases, with 21 bases lying between them. Germline V CDR1 and CDR2: MNHEY, SVGEGT. This CDR3 is built from 14 residues. In DNA form, the CDR3 reads TGTGCCAGCACCGAGCAGGGTGGGAAGTATAGCTACACCTTC. Translated: CASTEQGGKYSYTF.

This clonotype was picked up many times. The CDR3 DNA reads TGTGCCAGCAGACCAACCCTCGGGGAAGAGACCCAGTACTTC. It translates to CASRPTLGEETQYF. The rearrangement joins TRBV6-1 to TRBJ2-5; a possible D gene is TRBD2 (5 bases). Per the germline V gene, CDR1 is MNHNS and CDR2 is SASEGT. This CDR3 is 14 amino acids long. V lost 6 bases, J lost 3 bases, and 14 bases lay in between.

On this clonotype itself: A read error may be the cause here, since a much bigger clone is one base away. This chain joins TRBV27 and TRBJ2-6, with D perhaps TRBD1 (7 bases). Germline loops: CDR1 MNHEY, CDR2 SMNVEV (reference sequence). The CDR3 totals 17 residues. The DNA for the CDR3 is TGTGCCAGCAGTTTCCAGGGGGGAGGAGCAGGGGCCAACGTCCTGTCTTTC. It yields the protein CASSFQGGGAGANVLSF.

CDR3 sequence: CASSPKGGVPYNEQFF. CDR3 DNA sequence: TGTGCCAGCAGCCCGAAAGGCGGAGTCCCCTACAATGAGCAGTTCTTC. The gene calls are TRBV7-9 and TRBJ2-1; D is uncertain. This CDR3 region has 16 residues. Between the trimmed V and J ends, which lost 5 bases and 2 bases, there was a span of 16 bases. Looked up from germline, CDR1 is SEHNR and CDR2 is FQNEAQ (reference sequence).

There are many counts of this clonotype. The chain joins TRBV6-2 or TRBV6-3 to TRBJ2-3, with D hard to call. The CDR3 contains 16 residues. Per germline, CDR1 MNHEY and CDR2 SVGEGT. Trimming removed 2 bases at V and 1 base at J, with 13 bases between. The CDR3 protein is CASSYGPVLGTDTQYF. DNA for the CDR3: TGTGCCAGCAGTTACGGTCCGGTCCTGGGCACAGATACGCAGTATTTT.

This clonotype came up once. The chain is built from TRBV6-6 and TRBJ2-3, with a weak D call TRBD2 (6 bases). CDR3 length: 15 residues. V gave up 8 bases and J gave up 5 bases, with 20 bases separating them. Per germline, CDR1 MNHNY and CDR2 SVGAGI (reference sequence). The CDR3 region has the DNA TGTGCCAGCTCACCTCTCCCTAGGCGGGGAGATACGCAGTATTTT. Protein product: CASSPLPRRGDTQYF.

This clonotype was counted many times. The chain uses TRBV7-2 and TRBJ2-4; D perhaps matches TRBD1 (7 bases). The ends were cut back, 5 bases at V and 6 bases at J, with 20 bases in the middle. Germline V CDR1 and CDR2: SGHTA, FQGNSA. CDR3 length equals 16 residues. This CDR3 reads CASSKDRDAGSNIQYF. As DNA, the CDR3 is TGTGCCAGCAGCAAAGACAGGGACGCGGGATCAAACATTCAGTACTTC.

There are a few counts of this clonotype. A much bigger clone sits one base away, suggesting this may be a read error. This rearrangement joins TRBV20-1 to TRBJ1-6; D is unclear. Trimming shortened V by 8 bases and J by 0 bases, and 14 bases separated the two germline ends. This CDR3 is 15 amino acids long. CDR1 and CDR2 (germline): DFQATT, SNEGSKA (reference sequence). CDR3 loop: CSSPDSRSYNSPLHF. The CDR3 DNA is TGCAGTTCCCCGGACTCCCGCTCCTATAATTCACCCCTCCACTTT.

The chain recombines TRBV7-9 with TRBJ2-2; D is undetermined. Trimming left V 1 base short and J 4 bases short, with 10 bases between. CDR3 size: 15 residues. Germline V gives CDR1 SEHNR, CDR2 FQNEAQ (reference sequence). The CDR3 nucleotides read TGTGCCAGCAGCTTAGGCTCCCGATCCACCGGGGAGCTGTTTTTT. Translating it yields CASSLGSRSTGELFF.

This clonotype appeared many times. The J gene is TRBJ2-5, the V gene TRBV2, with 7 nucleotides matching TRBD2. Germline trimming cut 5 bases from V and 0 bases from J; bases unmatched to any gene: 0. CDR1 SNHLY and CDR2 FYNNEI come from the germline V gene. The CDR3 totals 13 residues. CDR3 DNA: TGTGCCAGCAGTCTAGCGGACCAAGAGACCCAGTACTTC. The encoded protein is CASSLADQETQYF.

This clonotype was seen ten or more times. The DNA of the CDR3 is TGTGCCAGCAGTCCCAGGGAACGTTATCGCTCACCCCTCCACTTT. Translation: CASSPRERYRSPLHF. V and J are TRBV6-1 and TRBJ1-6; the D gene is possibly TRBD1 (5 bases). The germline CDR1 and CDR2 sequences are MNHNS and SASEGT. The V end was cut by 5 bases, the J end by 10 bases, with 18 bases between. The CDR3 totals 15 residues.

This clonotype has at least ten counts. This chain joins TRBV20-1 and TRBJ1-1; 9 bases agree with TRBD1. The V gene end was trimmed by 0 bases and the J gene end by 1 base; junction bases not matched to a gene: 3. Germline V lookup: CDR1 DFQATT, CDR2 SNEGSKA (reference sequence). CDR3 length: 15 amino acids. In nucleotides, the CDR3 is TGCAGTGCTAGAGATACAGGGGGCCCGAACACTGAAGCTTTCTTT. Translated, it gives CSARDTGGPNTEAFF.

This clonotype is categorized as medium-sized. V and J are TRBV27 and TRBJ2-3; 15 nucleotides line up with TRBD2. The CDR3 has 18 residues. V lost 5 bases and J lost 0; bases outside the gene matches: 6. The germline gives CDR1 MNHEY, CDR2 SMNVEV (reference sequence). The CDR3 reads CASSIGLAGGFSTDTQYF. The CDR3 DNA reads as TGTGCCAGCAGTATCGGACTAGCGGGAGGGTTCAGCACAGATACGCAGTATTTT.

The V gene is TRBV29-1, the J gene TRBJ2-3; no clear D. CDR3 size: 13 residues. The V end lost 3 bases, the J end lost 2 bases, and 9 bases lay between the germline ends. Germline V CDR1 and CDR2: SQVTM, ANQGSEA. The CDR3 loop is CSVDSSYTDTQYF. The CDR3 DNA reads as TGCAGCGTTGATAGCTCCTACACAGATACGCAGTATTTT.

The table lists this clonotype with many counts. This chain links TRBV15 with TRBJ2-3; a weak D match, TRBD1 (5 bases). There are 16 residues in the CDR3. Germline V gene sequence: CDR1 LNHNV, CDR2 YYDKDF (reference sequence). The V end was cut by 0 bases, the J end by 6 bases, with 16 bases between. This chain's CDR3 is CATSRDLRQGLDTQYF. CDR3 nucleotide sequence: TGTGCCACCAGCAGAGATCTCAGGCAGGGTTTGGATACGCAGTATTTT.

As for this clonotype: This may stem from a read error, because a much larger clone lies one nucleotide away. The chain recombines TRBV29-1 with TRBJ2-3, with D tentatively TRBD2 (5 bases). This CDR3 has 13 residues. Trimming shortened V by 3 bases and J by 0 bases, and 7 bases separated the two germline ends. CDR1 is SQVTM and CDR2 is ANQGSEA in the germline V gene. This chain's CDR3 is CSVDCGSTDTQYF. In DNA, the CDR3 is TGCAGCGTTGACTGCGGGAGCACAGATACGCAGTATTTT.

This clonotype was recorded at least ten times. The chain uses TRBV20-1 and TRBJ1-2, with 7 positions matching TRBD1. This CDR3 has 14 residues. Germline V gene data show CDR1 as DFQATT and CDR2 as SNEGSKA (reference sequence). V dropped 2 bases and J dropped 4; count of bases not matched to a gene: 7. This CDR3 is CSARRDSLLYGYTF. CDR3 in DNA: TGCAGTGCTAGAAGGGACAGCCTTCTCTATGGCTACACCTTC.

J is TRBJ2-1 and V is TRBV20-1; D is unresolved. Per germline, CDR1 DFQATT and CDR2 SNEGSKA (reference sequence). The ends were cut back, 0 bases at V and 5 bases at J, with 17 bases in the middle. The CDR3 sequence is 16 residues long. The CDR3 loop is CSARDIGSPANNEQFF. In nucleotides, the CDR3 is TGCAGTGCTAGAGATATCGGTTCTCCGGCAAACAATGAGCAGTTCTTC.